This TCR beta chain was observed in a study of blood T cells in healthy people across ages (dated by TCRdb to between 2014 and 2017). Notes on the research overall: In model experiments, template switching captured roughly one uniquely barcoded TCR beta cDNA molecule for every two T cells. The donors were split into four age groups: young (average around 17 years), middle-aged (around 40), aged (roughly 60) and long-lived (about 74). Using the same blood draw, the study looked at two additional independent replicas of 1 million unique cDNA reads for two donors, one aged 18 to 29 and the other aged 80 or older. To avoid experimental bias, donors of different ages were randomly spread across the sequencing lanes. The study measured age-related changes in TCR beta repertoire diversity using deep sequencing normalized with unique cDNA molecular identifiers. Study-wide findings and limitations: Compared with the aged group, more naive CD4+ T cells, fewer expanded clones and increased TCR diversity were shown by the long-lived group, suggesting age selection. Since profiling was done on bulk unsorted PBMCs, naive and antigen-experienced compartments could not be conclusively compared. As age increased, observed TCR beta diversity per million T cells dropped in a roughly linear way, and a significant reduction was already evident by age roughly 36. Estimates of total diversity based on one million sequenced T cells were regarded as lower bounds and as underestimates. There was a strong correlation between observed TCR beta diversity and the percentage of naive T cells measured by flow cytometry. Donor CMV infection status was unknown, potentially confounding age-related changes in expanded clonotypes.

The library was produced with 5' RACE. The listed sequencing device is Illumina HiSeq 2500. A second PCR of roughly 7 to 11 cycles was performed with a sample-barcoded 5' primer and a J-beta primer mix. Each TCR beta cDNA molecule received a unique molecular identifier from a template-switch 5' adaptor carrying 12 random nucleotides. Each sample yielded at least 3 million CDR3-containing paired-end reads. First-strand cDNA synthesis was performed from all RNA using the Mint cDNA synthesis kit, with priming by a TRBC-specific oligonucleotide. Following uracil-DNA glycosylase treatment, a first 18-cycle PCR with universal primers M1SS and BC2_uni_R was performed on all cDNA. As for how the authors treated the data: For normalization, 1 million high-quality reads, each with a distinct molecular identifier, were randomly selected from each sample. Instead of being binned into consensus sequences, reads with shared molecular identifiers were discarded. MiTCR, run with a Q25 quality threshold and the strictest error-elimination algorithm, handled CDR3 identification, clonotype clustering and error correction. A nonparametric unseen species model with Euler transformation was used to estimate lower-bound total TCR beta diversity. In TCRdb, the public reads were trimmed at Q25 with fastp and aligned with MiXCR, with productive beta chains retained. Every CDR3 protein is listed once, alongside the most common genes and DNA of its rows. TCRdb, not the original authors, processed these V and J calls. The sample includes 1.6 million or so distinct CDR3 sequences, with almost 35% observed a single time. Roughly 10% of the sample is taken by the ten largest.

The germline V gene specifies SNHLY as CDR1 and FYNNEI as CDR2. Measured from the cysteine to the phenylalanine, the CDR3 is 17 residues long. Only the CDR3 region is kept as DNA, spanning 51 bases read in frame from base 1. The donors were a few dozen Caucasian individuals from Russia, aged 6 to 90 years, who were systemically healthy. Ten milliliters of peripheral blood were collected from each donor into EDTA-treated Vacutainer tubes. Ficoll-Paque density-gradient centrifugation was used to isolate PBMCs, with at least 6.5 million per sample. Total RNA was extracted from PBMCs with Trizol reagent, with at least 6 micrograms obtained per sample. For every donor, flow cytometry on a PBMC aliquot measured the percentage of naive CD45RAhigh/CD27high T cells. In the case of this clonotype: No antigen is known for it. Mismatch with germline at one junction end may stem from a read error.

This TCR came from a woman aged 25 to 45 in good health. The sample was blood. The rearranged chain carries TRBV2 and TRBJ2-1; 9 of the junction bases match TRBD2. The DNA sequence is as follows: TGTGCCGGCAGTCCAAGGACTAGCGAACGACCCTACAATGAGCAGTTCTTC. This translates into CAGSPRTSERPYNEQFF.